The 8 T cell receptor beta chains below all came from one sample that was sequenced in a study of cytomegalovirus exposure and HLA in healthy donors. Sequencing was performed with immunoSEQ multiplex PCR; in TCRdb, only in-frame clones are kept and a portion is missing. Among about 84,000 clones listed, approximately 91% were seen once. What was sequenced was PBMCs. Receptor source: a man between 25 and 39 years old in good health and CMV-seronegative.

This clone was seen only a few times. The CDR3 DNA reads TGCGCCAGCAGCCCGGACAGGGGGAATTCACCCCTCCACTTT. This sequence encodes CASSPDRGNSPLHF. V usage is TRBV4-1 and J usage is TRBJ1-6, with TRBD1 identical over 10 bases. Germline assignment: CDR1 MGHRA and CDR2 YSYEKL. V was pared by 4 bases and J by 7 bases, with 1 base of the junction left unmatched. There are 14 residues in the CDR3.

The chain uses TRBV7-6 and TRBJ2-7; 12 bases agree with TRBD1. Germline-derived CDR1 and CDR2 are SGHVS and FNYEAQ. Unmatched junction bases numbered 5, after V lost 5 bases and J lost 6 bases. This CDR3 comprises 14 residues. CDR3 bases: TGTGCCAGCAGCAACCGGGACAGGGGGCCCGAGCAGTACTTC. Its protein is CASSNRDRGPEQYF.

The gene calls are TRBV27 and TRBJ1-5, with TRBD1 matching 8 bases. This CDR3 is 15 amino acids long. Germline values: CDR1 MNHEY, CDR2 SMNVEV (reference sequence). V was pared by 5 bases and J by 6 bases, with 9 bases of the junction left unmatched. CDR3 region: CASSEDRGGGQPQHF. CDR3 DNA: TGTGCCAGCAGTGAAGACAGGGGCGGGGGTCAGCCCCAGCATTTT.

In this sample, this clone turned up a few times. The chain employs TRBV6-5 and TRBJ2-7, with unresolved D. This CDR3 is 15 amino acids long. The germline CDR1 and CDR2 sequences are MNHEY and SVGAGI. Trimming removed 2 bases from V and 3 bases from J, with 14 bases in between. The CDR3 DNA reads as TGTGCCAGCAGTTACGAAGTAGACACGATCTACGAGCAGTACTTC. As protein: CASSYEVDTIYEQYF.

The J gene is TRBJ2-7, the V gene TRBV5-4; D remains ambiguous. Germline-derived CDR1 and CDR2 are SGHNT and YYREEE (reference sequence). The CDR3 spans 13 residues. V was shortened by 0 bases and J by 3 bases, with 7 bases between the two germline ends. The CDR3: CASSLDHNYEQYF. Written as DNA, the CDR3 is TGTGCCAGCAGCTTGGATCACAACTACGAGCAGTACTTC.

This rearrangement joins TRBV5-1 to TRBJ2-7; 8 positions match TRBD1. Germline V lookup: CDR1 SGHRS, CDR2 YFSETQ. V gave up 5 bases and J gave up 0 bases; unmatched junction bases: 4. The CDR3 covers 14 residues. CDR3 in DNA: TGCGCCAGCAGTTGGGACAGGCGCTCCTACGAGCAGTACTTC. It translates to CASSWDRRSYEQYF.

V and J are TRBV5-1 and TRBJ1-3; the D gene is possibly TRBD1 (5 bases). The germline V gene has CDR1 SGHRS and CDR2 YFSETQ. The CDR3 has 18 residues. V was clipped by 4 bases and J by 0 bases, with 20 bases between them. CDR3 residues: CASSPQRGLQTSGNTIYF. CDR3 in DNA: TGCGCCAGCAGCCCCCAGCGGGGACTACAAACCTCTGGAAACACCATATATTTT.

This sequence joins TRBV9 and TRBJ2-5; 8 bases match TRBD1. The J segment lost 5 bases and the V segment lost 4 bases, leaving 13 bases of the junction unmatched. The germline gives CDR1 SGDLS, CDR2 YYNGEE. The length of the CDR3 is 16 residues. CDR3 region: CASSSGQGAIGETQYF. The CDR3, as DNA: TGTGCCAGCAGCAGCGGGCAGGGGGCCATAGGGGAGACCCAGTACTTC.